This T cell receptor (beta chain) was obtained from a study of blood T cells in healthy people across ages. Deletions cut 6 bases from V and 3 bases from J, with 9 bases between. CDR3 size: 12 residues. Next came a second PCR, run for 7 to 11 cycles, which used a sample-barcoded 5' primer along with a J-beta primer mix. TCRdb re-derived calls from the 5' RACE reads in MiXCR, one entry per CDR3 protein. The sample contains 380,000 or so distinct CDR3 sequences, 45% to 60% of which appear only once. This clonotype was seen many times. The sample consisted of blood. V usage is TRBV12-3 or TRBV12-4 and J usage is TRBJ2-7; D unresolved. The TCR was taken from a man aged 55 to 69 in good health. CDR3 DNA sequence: TGTGCCAGCAGCCCGACCATCTACGAGCAGTACTTC. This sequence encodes CASSPTIYEQYF.